One sample yielded the 17 T cell receptor beta chains listed below, sequenced in a study of T cell changes during pregnancy in multiple sclerosis. The method was immunoSEQ multiplex PCR; TCRdb's version includes in-frame clones alone and lacks a portion of them. The sample shows about 75,000 clones, roughly 90% of them seen only once. Specimen: peripheral blood, collected in the first trimester of pregnancy. Every receptor here comes from a female donor in good health, enrolled as a control in a pregnancy study.

This clone was seen more than once but under ten times. This chain joins TRBV19 and TRBJ2-7, with 7 bases aligning to TRBD1. Losses at the gene ends were 4 bases for V and 3 bases for J; bases not matched to a gene: 9. Germline V gives CDR1 LNHDA, CDR2 SQIVND (reference sequence). The CDR3 runs to 15 residues. The CDR3 loop reads CASSTRQGGFYEQYF. CDR3 nucleotide sequence: TGTGCCAGTAGTACTAGACAGGGCGGCTTCTACGAGCAGTACTTC.

This clone was counted a single time. The rearrangement joins TRBV19 to TRBJ2-5, with D tentatively TRBD1 (6 bases). From germline, CDR1 is LNHDA and CDR2 SQIVND (reference sequence). CDR3 size: 17 residues. The V end was cut by 6 bases, the J end by 2 bases, with 22 bases between. For the CDR3, the DNA is TGTGCCAGTAGAGACGCTTATGGGGGACACCTACAAGAGACCCAGTACTTC. Protein sequence: CASRDAYGGHLQETQYF.

The chain carries TRBV28 and TRBJ2-7; possible D gene TRBD2, 6 bases. Trimming took 8 bases from V and 2 from J, leaving 13 bases between them. This CDR3 contains 13 residues. Germline loops: CDR1 MDHEN, CDR2 SYDVKM. CDR3 region: CASGGGPTYEQYF. The DNA for the CDR3 is TGTGCCAGCGGGGGAGGACCCACCTACGAGCAGTACTTC.

The chain carries TRBV30 and TRBJ1-5, with D maybe TRBD1 (5 bases). V lost 0 bases, J lost 9 bases, and 15 bases lay in between. The CDR3 has 14 residues. Germline V lookup: CDR1 GTSNPN, CDR2 SVGIG (reference sequence). CDR3 loop: CAWSVGRTIGPQHF. The CDR3 DNA reads as TGTGCCTGGAGTGTGGGGCGGACTATAGGGCCCCAGCATTTT.

The chain links TRBV4-3 to TRBJ2-7; no reliable D call. The V end lost 0 bases, the J end lost 0 bases, and 6 bases lay between the germline ends. Germline values: CDR1 LGHNA, CDR2 YSLEER. This CDR3 is built from 14 residues. The CDR3 bases are TGCGCCAGCAGCCAAGAGGGCTTCTCCTACGAGCAGTACTTC. This codes for CASSQEGFSYEQYF.

In its sample, this clone was seen once. The chain recombines TRBV27 with TRBJ1-2, with D tentatively TRBD1 (6 bases). Trimming shortened V by 2 bases and J by 1 base, and 8 bases separated the two germline ends. Germline-derived CDR1 and CDR2 are MNHEY and SMNVEV (reference sequence). The CDR3 totals 14 residues. The CDR3 nucleotides are TGTGCCAGCAGTTTAAAGGACAGTAACTATGGCTACACCTTC. This sequence encodes CASSLKDSNYGYTF.

This chain connects TRBV4-1 to TRBJ2-3, with a possible D match to TRBD2 (5 bases). This CDR3 is built from 13 residues. Germline loops: CDR1 MGHRA, CDR2 YSYEKL. Trimming removed 0 bases at V and 7 bases at J, with 8 bases between. The CDR3, as DNA: TGCGCCAGCAGCCAAGATCGGGAATATACGCAGTATTTT. Its protein product is CASSQDREYTQYF.

CDR3 in amino acids: CASSTRDRGHNEQFF. As DNA, the CDR3 is TGTGCCAGCAGTACCCGGGACAGGGGGCACAATGAGCAGTTCTTC. This chain links TRBV6-5 with TRBJ2-1; TRBD1 matches at 12 bases. The germline gives CDR1 MNHEY, CDR2 SVGAGI. V shed 5 bases and J 5 bases; nucleotides not matched to a gene: 4. CDR3 size: 15 residues.

The chain recombines TRBV7-6 with TRBJ1-4; the match to TRBD1 covers 8 bases. CDR3 size: 15 residues. The ends lost 5 bases at V and 1 base at J; junction bases unmatched: 3. Germline CDR1 is SGHVS and CDR2 is FNYEAQ. In DNA, the CDR3 is TGTGCCAGCAGCGTCGGACAGGGAACTAATGAAAAACTGTTTTTT. This sequence encodes CASSVGQGTNEKLFF.

The chain couples TRBV21-1 to TRBJ1-1; the table's D call, TRBD1, was not checked against the DNA. TRBV21-1 is reported as a pseudogene. CDR3 length equals 13 residues. CDR3: CASSKEVQTEAFF. The CDR3 nucleotides are TGTGCCAGCAGCAAAGAAGTTCAGACTGAAGCTTTCTTT.

The rearrangement joins TRBV6-6 to TRBJ1-1; 9 bases are a match to TRBD1. Trimming took 7 bases from V and 4 from J; bases not matched to a gene: 10. The V gene's germline CDR1 is MNHNY and CDR2 SVGAGI (reference sequence). The CDR3 consists of 15 residues. CDR3 in DNA: TGTGCCAGCAACCCACAGGGGGCGAGTACCACTGAAGCTTTCTTT. Its protein product is CASNPQGASTTEAFF.

The chain joins TRBV6-4 to TRBJ2-1; TRBD2 aligns across 14 bases. This CDR3 spans 16 amino acids. Germline-derived CDR1 and CDR2 are MRHNA and SNTAGT. V lost 0 bases, J lost 6 bases, and 1 base stayed unmatched. The CDR3 coding sequence is TGTGCCAGCAGTGACTCGACTAGCGGGGGGGCCAATGAGCAGTTCTTC. Its translation is CASSDSTSGGANEQFF.

J is TRBJ1-1 and V is TRBV18, with 8 bases lining up with TRBD1. This CDR3 has 14 amino acids. Germline lookup yields CDR1 KGHSH and CDR2 LQKENI. The trim removed 4 bases at V and 5 bases at J, leaving 6 bases unmatched. The CDR3 reads CASSLTGAGTEAFF. The CDR3 coding sequence is TGTGCCAGCTCACTGACAGGGGCTGGAACTGAAGCTTTCTTT.

The chain uses TRBV19 and TRBJ1-5, with D unresolved. CDR1 and CDR2 from the germline V gene are LNHDA and SQIVND (reference sequence). This CDR3 is built from 15 residues. V shed 3 bases and J shed 6 bases, with 15 bases lying between them. DNA for the CDR3: TGTGCCAGTAGTATTAGTATAGCAGCTTTTCAGCCCCAGCATTTT. Amino acids: CASSISIAAFQPQHF.

This clone occurred once. The chain carries TRBV6-5 and TRBJ1-4; weak D call: TRBD1 (5 bases). CDR1 MNHEY and CDR2 SVGAGI come from the germline V gene. The V and J ends lost 0 bases and 4 bases respectively, with 9 bases between them. CDR3 size: 15 residues. The CDR3 DNA is TGTGCCAGCAGTTACTCCCCGGGGGGTAATGAAAAACTGTTTTTT. Its translation is CASSYSPGGNEKLFF.

The chain uses TRBV4-1 and TRBJ2-3; D is perhaps TRBD1 (8 bases). The CDR3 is 17 residues long. Trimming removed 2 bases from V and 6 bases from J, with 21 bases in between. From germline, CDR1 is MGHRA and CDR2 YSYEKL. The CDR3 DNA follows: TGCGCCAGCAGCCAAACTCTGACAGGGGAGGGAAGGGATACGCAGTATTTT. Translating gives CASSQTLTGEGRDTQYF.

V gene TRBV18 combines with J gene TRBJ2-3; 11 bases are a match to TRBD1. The germline CDR1 and CDR2 sequences are KGHSH and LQKENI. This CDR3 has 15 amino acids. The junction had 3 bases not matched to a gene; V was cut back by 4 bases and J by 3 bases. The CDR3 sequence: CASSLGQGATDTQYF. For the CDR3, the DNA is TGTGCCAGCTCACTAGGACAGGGGGCAACAGATACGCAGTATTTT.